Reported below is one T cell receptor (beta chain). The data were taken from a study of blood T cell repertoires in COVID-19. As processed by the authors: Researchers report that nucleated cell counts were estimated from reference gene primer amplification. The data were produced by immunoSEQ multiplex PCR, yet TCRdb's version contains in-frame clones alone and is incomplete. The V and J calls and the clone size are those of that table, but D and trimming were determined from the DNA. Among about 260,000 clones listed, 88% were seen once. Trimming took 8 bases from V and 0 from J, leaving 11 bases between them. Per germline, CDR1 LNHDA and CDR2 SQIVND (reference sequence). The CDR3 loop spans 14 amino acids. In Cohort 3, a recovered donor had either two negative PCRs, clearance, or symptom resolution.

Specimen: PBMCs or T cells enriched from blood (not recorded which). The source is a woman in her forties or fifties who had recovered from COVID-19. The genes are TRBV19 and TRBJ1-5, with D perhaps matching TRBD1 (6 bases). CDR3 bases: TGTGCCAGTTCCTGGGGACATAGCAATCAGCCCCAGCATTTT. It encodes CASSWGHSNQPQHF.